One T cell receptor beta chain is described in this entry. Its specificity is not known. Semi-nested PCR with Nested Universal Primer A followed constant-region reverse priming of full-length variable regions. TCRdb reprocessed the 5' RACE reads via MiXCR and lists one record per CDR3 protein. This sample has 35,000 to 50,000 distinct CDR3 sequences, with 25% to 35% found just once. The CDR3 sequence is 17 residues long. Germline CDR1 SGHAT, CDR2 FQNNGV. Trimming took 4 bases from V and 4 from J; bases not matched to a gene: 14. Study results and limitations: Whole repertoires were not studied in the larger cohort, only one V-J beta rearrangement.

The sequenced sample was tumor-infiltrating memory CD4+ T cells sorted from the breast tumor. As for subset: memory CD4+ T cells, CD4+CD45RO+CD25-. This sequence was found in a female donor with breast cancer. The chain carries TRBV11-2 and TRBJ2-7, with 9 positions matching TRBD1. This CDR3 reads CASSYIPFGTGTYEQYF. The CDR3, as DNA: TGTGCCAGCAGCTACATACCTTTCGGGACAGGGACTTACGAGCAGTACTTC. Based on the CDR3 plus reference TRBV11-2 and TRBJ2-7, the full variable domain is EAGVAQSPRYKIIEKRQSVAFWCNPISGHATLYWYQQILGQGPKLLIQFQNNGVVDDSQLPKDRFSAERLKGVDSTLKIQPAKLEDSAVYLCASSYIPFGTGTYEQYFGPGTRLTVT.